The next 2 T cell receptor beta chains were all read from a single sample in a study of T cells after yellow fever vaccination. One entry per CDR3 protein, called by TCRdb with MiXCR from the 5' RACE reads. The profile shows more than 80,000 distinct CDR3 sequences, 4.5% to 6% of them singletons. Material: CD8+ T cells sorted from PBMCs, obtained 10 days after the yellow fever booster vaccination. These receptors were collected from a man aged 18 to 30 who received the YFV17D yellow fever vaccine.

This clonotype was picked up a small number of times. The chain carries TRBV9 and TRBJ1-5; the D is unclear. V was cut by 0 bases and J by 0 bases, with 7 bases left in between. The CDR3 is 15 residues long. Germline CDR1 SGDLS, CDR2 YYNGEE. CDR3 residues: CASSVEGNSNQPQHF. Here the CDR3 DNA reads TGTGCCAGCAGCGTAGAAGGGAATAGCAATCAGCCCCAGCATTTT.

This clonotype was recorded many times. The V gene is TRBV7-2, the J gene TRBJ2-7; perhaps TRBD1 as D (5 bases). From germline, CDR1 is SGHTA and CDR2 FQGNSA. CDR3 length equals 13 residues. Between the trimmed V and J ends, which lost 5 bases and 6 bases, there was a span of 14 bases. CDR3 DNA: TGTGCCAGCAGCCCCCTCCCAGGGCGCGAGCAGTACGTC. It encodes CASSPLPGREQYV.